This TCR beta chain is drawn from a study of blood T cell repertoires in COVID-19 (dated by TCRdb to about 2020). As for the study more broadly: Samples from collaborators originated in the United States, Italy and Spain and spanned both the acute and convalescent phases of COVID-19. The samples were drawn from two sources: the first 160 participants of the ongoing ImmuneRACE study, and over 950 subjects contributed by 6 global collaborators. The material from the prospective study consisted of cDNA or gDNA derived from T cells, B-cell-depleted T cells, or PBMCs. The repertoires were released in a freely available public database meant as a resource for research on the immune response to SARS-CoV-2. Where available, HLA class I and class II types were taken from metadata supplied by the sample provider and were not determined by assay-based typing. Nearly every sample came with metadata listing a de-identified subject ID, COVID-19 status, age in years and sex. Subjects who had been exposed to COVID-19, were actively infected with it, or had recovered from it provided the deeply sampled blood TCRbeta repertoires that made up the dataset. Here is what the overall study found, with its caveats: The quantity of clinical and demographic metadata differed by source and by participant and was supplied without curation.

TCRbeta CDR3 regions were amplified from genomic DNA using the immunoSEQ Assay, a bias-controlled multiplex PCR. The study's processing was this. Within the assay, amplification of reference gene primers was used to estimate how many nucleated cells each sample contained. To quantify the absolute abundance of each unique TCRbeta CDR3 rearrangement, sequence reads were collapsed and filtered. For each sample, productive Simpson clonality was calculated as the square root of Simpson's diversity index across productive rearrangements. As stored in TCRdb, this immuneACCESS dataset retains in-frame rearrangements with V and J assigned. A fraction of the clones does not appear; measured against another copy, unresolved V genes explain less than half of the discrepancy, and the remainder lacks a known reason. V, J and clone size were drawn from that table, and D and trimming were deduced from the DNA. This sample lists under 95,000 clones; 83% were detected once. The top ten hold 25% to 35% of the sample.

The collaborating institutions used their own protocols to collect whole blood in K2EDTA tubes. For TCRbeta analysis, collaborators shipped samples in one of three forms: frozen whole blood, isolated PBMCs, or DNA extracted from either of those sample types. V gives up 3 bases and J gives up 7 bases, and the segment between their germline ends measures 11 bases. The CDR3 spans 13 residues, from the cysteine through the phenylalanine. Just the 39-base CDR3 DNA is kept, in frame starting at base 1. The germline V gene sets CDR1 to SGHRS and CDR2 to YFSETQ. About this clone: Its antigen has not been determined. No much larger clonotype is one base removed from it; base qualities were not supplied.

The receptor comes from a woman older than 75 with acute or convalescent COVID-19. The sequenced sample consisted of peripheral blood. The chain uses TRBV5-1 and TRBJ1-3, and perhaps TRBD1 as D gene, on 5 matching bases. CDR3 loop: CASSWGQKNTIYF. The nucleotide sequence is TGCGCCAGCAGCTGGGGCCAAAAGAACACCATATATTTT.